The next 19 T cell receptor beta chains were all read from a single sample in a study of preoperative IRX-2 immunotherapy in early breast cancer. The treatment denotes: preoperative locoregional IRX-2 cytokine immunotherapy. Produced via immunoSEQ multiplex PCR; TCRdb's table is partial and in-frame only. Seen here are 30,000 or so clones, roughly 80% observed once, and the top ten hold 2% to 3%. Here the sequenced sample was lymph node tissue, taken from a patient treated with IRX-2 immunotherapy. These receptor sequences come from a human donor with breast cancer.

V gene TRBV27 combines with J gene TRBJ2-2, with D tentatively TRBD1 (5 bases). Per the germline V gene, CDR1 is MNHEY and CDR2 is SMNVEV (reference sequence). V was pared by 6 bases and J by 0 bases, with 17 bases between. CDR3 length: 17 amino acids. The CDR3 DNA reads TGTGCCAGCAGGTTCAGGCAGGGCCCTACGAACACCGGGGAGCTGTTTTTT. Translation gives CASRFRQGPTNTGELFF.

This chain connects TRBV19 to TRBJ2-7, with 8 bases that match TRBD2. The CDR3 contains 14 residues. Per the germline V gene, CDR1 is LNHDA and CDR2 is SQIVND (reference sequence). The V gene end was trimmed by 7 bases and the J gene end by 4 bases; junction bases not matched to a gene: 9. The CDR3 DNA reads as TGTGCCAGTACGGAGGGGACTAGACCATACGAGCAGTACTTC. This codes for CASTEGTRPYEQYF.

The table lists this clone with a few counts. J is TRBJ2-4 and V is TRBV18; D ambiguous. CDR1 KGHSH and CDR2 LQKENI come from the germline V gene. The V end was cut by 0 bases, the J end by 9 bases, with 9 bases between. CDR3 length: 13 amino acids. The CDR3 region is CASSPPSVSIQYF. CDR3 nucleotide sequence: TGTGCCAGCTCACCACCGTCGGTTAGCATTCAGTACTTC.

The V and J genes are TRBV23-1 and TRBJ2-7; D is uncertain. TRBV23-1 belongs to the ORF category, with a function that is uncertain. V shed 1 base and J shed 3 bases, with 19 bases lying between them. The CDR3 loop spans 17 amino acids. CDR3 region: CASSQLSGHAVYYEQYF. In nucleotides, the CDR3 is TGCGCCAGCAGTCAATTATCGGGCCACGCCGTCTACTACGAGCAGTACTTC.

The chain combines TRBV14 with TRBJ2-3; D might be TRBD1 or TRBD2, each matching 7 bases. Trimming took off 6 bases at V and 5 bases at J, with 18 bases between the two ends. This CDR3 spans 15 amino acids. Germline V gives CDR1 SGHDN, CDR2 FVKESK. The DNA of the CDR3 is TGTGCCAGCAGACGAGGGGGCACGGGGGGAGATACGCAGTATTTT. Translation: CASRRGGTGGDTQYF.

This chain joins TRBV6-8 and TRBJ1-1; unclear D gene. The germline V and J ends were trimmed by 7 bases and 1 base, with 10 bases remaining between them. The CDR3 is 13 amino acids. Germline CDR1 and CDR2: MNHGY and SAAAGT. As DNA, the CDR3 is TGTGCCAGCATTGGGTACAGGAACACTGAAGCTTTCTTT. Translation: CASIGYRNTEAFF.

J is TRBJ1-4 and V is TRBV30; D is perhaps TRBD1 (6 bases). CDR3 length equals 14 residues. Germline CDR1 and CDR2: GTSNPN and SVGIG (reference sequence). The germline V and J ends were trimmed by 7 bases and 6 bases, with 18 bases remaining between them. The CDR3 coding sequence is TGTGCCTCGGCGTTAGGGACATCGGATGAAAAACTGTTTTTT. As protein: CASALGTSDEKLFF.

V gene TRBV5-1 combines with J gene TRBJ2-7, with a tentative D call TRBD1 (6 bases). Germline assignment: CDR1 SGHRS and CDR2 YFSETQ. This CDR3 has 15 amino acids. Trimming pared 2 bases from V and 4 bases from J, leaving 16 bases between. CDR3 nucleotides: TGCGCCAGCAGCTTTCCAGGGGTGAAGGGTTACGAGCAGTACTTC. Translating gives CASSFPGVKGYEQYF. Drawing the rest from reference TRBV5-1 and TRBJ2-7, the complete variable domain is KAGVTQTPRYLIKTRGQQVTLSCSPISGHRSVSWYQQTPGQGLQFLFEYFSETQRNKGNFPGRFSGRQFSNSRSEMNVSTLELGDSALYLCASSFPGVKGYEQYFGPGTRLTVT.

The chain links TRBV4-1 to TRBJ2-7; D perhaps matches TRBD2 (5 bases). The CDR3 sequence is 17 residues long. Germline CDR1 and CDR2: MGHRA and YSYEKL. V was shortened by 6 bases and J by 3 bases, with 24 bases between the two germline ends. The CDR3 bases are TGCGCCAGCAGTCGTACGCAAACGGGAAATCCCCGCTACGAGCAGTACTTC. Its protein product is CASSRTQTGNPRYEQYF.

The CDR3 DNA sequence: TGTGCCAGCACCTCGTTTCAGCGGGGCACAGATACGCAGTATTTT. It yields the protein CASTSFQRGTDTQYF. The chain has TRBV11-3 and TRBJ2-3; D perhaps matches TRBD2 (6 bases). The CDR3 runs 15 residues. Germline V gives CDR1 SGHNT, CDR2 YENEEA. Trimming removed 7 bases from V and 1 base from J, with 15 bases in between. Variable domain in full (rest from reference TRBV11-3 and TRBJ2-3): EAGVVQSPRYKIIEKKQPVAFWCNPISGHNTLYWYLQNLGQGPELLIRYENEEAVDDSQLPKDRFSAERLKGVDSTLKIQPAELGDSAVYLCASTSFQRGTDTQYFGPGTRLTVL.

This clone was counted a few times. The genes are TRBV19 and TRBJ2-1, with TRBD2 matching 9 bases. In germline, CDR1 is LNHDA, CDR2 SQIVND (reference sequence). The CDR3 contains 15 residues. The junction had 10 bases not matched to a gene; V was cut back by 6 bases and J by 7 bases. The CDR3 reads CASSPRREGRNEQFF. CDR3 in DNA: TGTGCCAGTAGCCCACGGCGGGAGGGCCGGAATGAGCAGTTCTTC. The full variable domain, completed using reference TRBV19 and TRBJ2-1, is DGGITQSPKYLFRKEGQNVTLSCEQNLNHDAMYWYRQDPGQGLRLIYYSQIVNDFQKGDIAEGYSVSREKKESFPLTVTSAQKNPTAFYLCASSPRREGRNEQFFGPGTRLTVL.

The V call is TRBV7-6, the J call TRBJ2-5, with D tentatively TRBD1 (6 bases). Germline CDR1 SGHVS, CDR2 FNYEAQ. The V and J ends lost 5 bases and 4 bases respectively, with 14 bases between them. CDR3 size: 14 residues. CDR3 sequence: CASSTTGFGETQYF. The CDR3 bases are TGTGCCAGCAGCACCACAGGGTTTGGAGAGACCCAGTACTTC.

This sequence joins TRBV30 and TRBJ2-3; D is perhaps TRBD2 (5 bases). Germline V lookup: CDR1 GTSNPN, CDR2 SVGIG (reference sequence). The CDR3 spans 15 residues. Between the trimmed V and J ends, which lost 0 bases and 0 bases, there was a span of 10 bases. CDR3 bases: TGTGCCTGGAGTGTACAAGCGGTGAGCACAGATACGCAGTATTTT. Its protein product is CAWSVQAVSTDTQYF. Based on the CDR3 plus reference TRBV30 and TRBJ2-3, the full variable domain is SQTIHQWPATLVQPVGSPLSLECTVEGTSNPNLYWYRQAAGRGLQLLFYSVGIGQISSEVPQNLSASRPQDRQFILSSKKLLLSDSGFYLCAWSVQAVSTDTQYFGPGTRLTVL.

As to this clone: One end of the junction does not line up with germline, which may come from a read error. This chain uses TRBV6-8 with TRBJ2-5, with D tentatively TRBD1 (5 bases). This CDR3 spans 14 amino acids. Germline CDR1 reads MNHGY; CDR2 reads SAAAGT. DNA of the CDR3: TGTGCCATCAGTGGACAATGGGGTTCGGAGACCCAGTACTTC. The encoded protein is CAISGQWGSETQYF.

The chain recombines TRBV6-8 with TRBJ2-7; maybe TRBD1 (5 bases). Germline V gene lookup returns CDR1 MNHGY and CDR2 SAAAGT. Trimming took off 0 bases at V and 3 bases at J, with 9 bases between the two ends. This CDR3 has 14 amino acids. This CDR3 reads CASSYSGQDYEQYF. DNA of the CDR3: TGTGCCAGCAGTTACTCGGGGCAGGACTACGAGCAGTACTTC.

The chain carries TRBV19 and TRBJ2-5, with TRBD2 as a possible D gene (5 bases). The CDR3 sequence is 13 residues long. V was pared by 5 bases and J by 3 bases, with 10 bases between. Germline V gene lookup returns CDR1 LNHDA and CDR2 SQIVND (reference sequence). The CDR3 loop is CASSSLSEETQYF. In DNA form, the CDR3 reads TGTGCCAGTAGTTCCCTTAGCGAAGAGACCCAGTACTTC.

This clone came up a few times. V usage is TRBV6-7 and J usage is TRBJ1-3; 12 bases agree with TRBD1. TRBV6-7 is an ORF, and what it does is uncertain. The CDR3 loop spans 18 amino acids. The V gene end was trimmed by 2 bases and the J gene end by 2 bases; junction bases not matched to a gene: 7. The CDR3 sequence: CASSYGTGGNLAGNTIYF. The CDR3 DNA is TGTGCCAGCAGTTACGGGACAGGGGGCAACCTGGCTGGAAACACCATATATTTT.

This clone has a handful of counts. The chain couples TRBV19 to TRBJ1-5; D is possibly TRBD1 (5 bases). The CDR3 length is 16 residues. Germline CDR1 and CDR2: LNHDA and SQIVND (reference sequence). The V end lost 3 bases, the J end lost 2 bases, and 14 bases lay between the germline ends. The CDR3 DNA reads as TGTGCCAGTAGTATGTCCGGGGGATGGGGCAATCAGCCCCAGCATTTT. It encodes CASSMSGGWGNQPQHF.

This chain joins TRBV5-1 and TRBJ1-6; D gene ambiguous. V was clipped by 2 bases and J by 0 bases, with 6 bases between them. CDR1 and CDR2 from the germline V gene are SGHRS and YFSETQ. This CDR3 comprises 15 residues. CDR3 loop: CASSFGVSYNSPLHF. In DNA form, the CDR3 reads TGCGCCAGCAGCTTTGGGGTCTCCTATAATTCACCCCTCCACTTT.